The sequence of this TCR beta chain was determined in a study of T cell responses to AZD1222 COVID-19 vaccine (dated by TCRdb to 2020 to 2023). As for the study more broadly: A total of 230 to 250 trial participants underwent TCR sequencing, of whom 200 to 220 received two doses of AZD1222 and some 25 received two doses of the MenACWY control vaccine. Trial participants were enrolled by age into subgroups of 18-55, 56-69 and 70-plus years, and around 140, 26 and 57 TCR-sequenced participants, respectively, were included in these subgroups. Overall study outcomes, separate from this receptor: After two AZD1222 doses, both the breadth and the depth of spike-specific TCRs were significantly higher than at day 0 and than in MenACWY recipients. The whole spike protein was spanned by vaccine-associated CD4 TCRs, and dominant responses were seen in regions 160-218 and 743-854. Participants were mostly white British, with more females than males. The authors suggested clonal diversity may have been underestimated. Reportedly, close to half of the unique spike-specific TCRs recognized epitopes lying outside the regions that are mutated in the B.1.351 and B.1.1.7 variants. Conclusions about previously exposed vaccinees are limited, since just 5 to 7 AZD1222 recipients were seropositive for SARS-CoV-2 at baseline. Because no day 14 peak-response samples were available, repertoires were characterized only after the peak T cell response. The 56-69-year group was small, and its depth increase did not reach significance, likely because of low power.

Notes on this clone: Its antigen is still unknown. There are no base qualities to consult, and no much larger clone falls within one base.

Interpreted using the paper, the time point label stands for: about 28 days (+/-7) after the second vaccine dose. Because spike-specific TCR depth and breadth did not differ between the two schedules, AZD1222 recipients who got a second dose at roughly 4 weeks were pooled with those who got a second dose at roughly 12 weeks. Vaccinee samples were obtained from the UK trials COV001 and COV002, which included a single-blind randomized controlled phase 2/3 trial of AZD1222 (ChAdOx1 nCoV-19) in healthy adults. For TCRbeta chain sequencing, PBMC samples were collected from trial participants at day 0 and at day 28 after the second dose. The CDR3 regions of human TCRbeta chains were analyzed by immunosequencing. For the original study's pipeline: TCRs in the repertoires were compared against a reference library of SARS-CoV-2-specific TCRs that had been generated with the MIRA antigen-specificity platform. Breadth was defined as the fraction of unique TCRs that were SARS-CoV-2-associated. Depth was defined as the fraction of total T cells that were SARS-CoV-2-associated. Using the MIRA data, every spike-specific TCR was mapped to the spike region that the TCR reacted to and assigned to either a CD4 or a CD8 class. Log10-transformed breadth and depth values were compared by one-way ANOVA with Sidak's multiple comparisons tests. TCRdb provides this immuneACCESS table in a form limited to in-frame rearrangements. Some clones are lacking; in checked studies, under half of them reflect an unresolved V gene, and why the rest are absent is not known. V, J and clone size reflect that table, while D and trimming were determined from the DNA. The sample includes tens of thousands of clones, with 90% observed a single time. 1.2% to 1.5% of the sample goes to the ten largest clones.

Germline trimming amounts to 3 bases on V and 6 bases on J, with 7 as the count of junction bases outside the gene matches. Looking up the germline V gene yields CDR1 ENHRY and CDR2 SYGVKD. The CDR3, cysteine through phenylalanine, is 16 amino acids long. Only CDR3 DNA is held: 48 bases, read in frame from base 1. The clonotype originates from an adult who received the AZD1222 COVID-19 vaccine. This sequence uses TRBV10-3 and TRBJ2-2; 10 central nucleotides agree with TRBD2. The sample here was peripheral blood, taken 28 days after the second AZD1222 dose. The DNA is TGTGCCATCAGTGATTGGAGCGGGGGGGCCCCCGGGGAGCTGTTTTTT. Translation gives CAISDWSGGAPGELFF.